A single sample gave rise to the 19 T cell receptor beta chains below, sequenced in a study of blood T cell repertoires in COVID-19. Using immunoSEQ multiplex PCR, the repertoire was profiled, and TCRdb retains in-frame clones only, with some absent. The profile shows about 400,000 clones, around 90% of them singletons. Sequenced: PBMCs or T cells enriched from blood (not recorded which). The receptor set was obtained from a middle-aged woman with acute COVID-19.

V gene TRBV28 combines with J gene TRBJ1-6; 9 bases map to TRBD1. The CDR3 loop spans 16 amino acids. The trim removed 1 base at V and 10 bases at J, leaving 8 bases unmatched. The germline V gene encodes CDR1 MDHEN and CDR2 SYDVKM. CDR3 bases: TGTGCCAGCAGTTTATACCCCAACAGGGGGCACTCACCCCTCCACTTT. It specifies CASSLYPNRGHSPLHF.

V and J are TRBV25-1 and TRBJ1-1; 7 nucleotides agree with TRBD1. This CDR3 contains 12 residues. The V gene's germline CDR1 is MGHDK and CDR2 SYGVNS. Unmatched junction bases numbered 2, after V lost 2 bases and J lost 8 bases. The CDR3 sequence is CASSERGREAFF. CDR3 DNA: TGTGCCAGCAGTGAAAGGGGGCGGGAAGCTTTCTTT.

In this sample, this clone turned up once. The chain carries TRBV11-3 and TRBJ1-1; D is undetermined. Trimming shortened V by 2 bases and J by 0 bases, and 4 bases separated the two germline ends. CDR1 SGHNT and CDR2 YENEEA come from the germline V gene. The CDR3 consists of 13 residues. DNA of the CDR3: TGTGCCAGCAGCTTATCGGTGAACACTGAAGCTTTCTTT. Translation gives CASSLSVNTEAFF.

V gene TRBV11-3 combines with J gene TRBJ2-1, with D perhaps TRBD2 (6 bases). Trimming stripped 3 bases from V and 3 bases from J, with 12 bases between. This CDR3 comprises 15 residues. Germline V gene data show CDR1 as SGHNT and CDR2 as YENEEA. The CDR3 DNA reads TGTGCCAGCAGCTTCGACGCGGGGAGCTACAATGAGCAGTTCTTC. This translates into CASSFDAGSYNEQFF.

This clone was counted a few times. This chain connects TRBV19 to TRBJ1-6, with a tentative D call TRBD1 (5 bases). The CDR3 covers 14 residues. Trimming took off 3 bases at V and 7 bases at J, with 10 bases between the two ends. Germline values: CDR1 LNHDA, CDR2 SQIVND (reference sequence). The CDR3 DNA is TGTGCCAGTAGTATGGACACTGTCAATTCACCCCTCCACTTT. As protein: CASSMDTVNSPLHF. The full variable domain, completed using reference TRBV19 and TRBJ1-6, is DGGITQSPKYLFRKEGQNVTLSCEQNLNHDAMYWYRQDPGQGLRLIYYSQIVNDFQKGDIAEGYSVSREKKESFPLTVTSAQKNPTAFYLCASSMDTVNSPLHFGNGTRLTVT.

The chain recombines TRBV28 with TRBJ1-2; D may be TRBD1 (5 bases). The CDR3 consists of 16 residues. Germline V gene sequence: CDR1 MDHEN, CDR2 SYDVKM. V shed 6 bases and J shed 6 bases, with 23 bases lying between them. Here the CDR3 DNA reads TGTGCCAGCAGACCGCTATCGGACGGGGAGGGGCATGGCTACACCTTC. As protein: CASRPLSDGEGHGYTF.

This clone showed up just once. The V call is TRBV18, the J call TRBJ2-1, with TRBD2 identical over 10 bases. The germline gives CDR1 KGHSH, CDR2 LQKENI. This CDR3 spans 16 amino acids. V lost 0 bases to trimming and J lost 8 bases; unmatched junction nucleotides: 7. CDR3 in amino acids: CASSPPSGGHQYEQFF. Written as DNA, the CDR3 is TGTGCCAGCTCACCACCTAGCGGGGGGCACCAGTATGAGCAGTTCTTC.

The rearrangement joins TRBV6-4 to TRBJ1-5, with 9 bases that match TRBD1. V dropped 6 bases and J dropped 7; count of bases not matched to a gene: 4. Germline V gene lookup returns CDR1 MRHNA and CDR2 SNTAGT. This CDR3 comprises 13 residues. The CDR3 DNA is TGTGCCAGCAGAGGACAGGGGTACCAGCCCCAGCATTTT. Its protein product is CASRGQGYQPQHF.

The chain joins TRBV4-1 to TRBJ2-1; 7 nucleotides line up with TRBD1. The CDR3 length is 14 residues. V was pared by 6 bases and J by 6 bases, with 8 bases of the junction left unmatched. Germline assignment: CDR1 MGHRA and CDR2 YSYEKL. The CDR3 DNA is TGCGCCAGCAGTCCCCCTACAGGGGTCAATGAGCAGTTCTTC. Amino acids: CASSPPTGVNEQFF.

The chain joins TRBV29-1 to TRBJ1-2, with no clear D. Germline V gene data show CDR1 as SQVTM and CDR2 as ANQGSEA. CDR3 length: 14 amino acids. The V gene lost 4 bases and the J gene lost 0 bases, with 12 bases spanning the gap. The CDR3 region has the DNA TGCAGCGTTGTAACGAACCTAGCTAACTATGGCTACACCTTC. Translation: CSVVTNLANYGYTF.

The rearrangement uses TRBV6-6 and TRBJ2-1; D is unclear. Between the trimmed V and J ends, which lost 8 bases and 6 bases, there was a span of 20 bases. The germline CDR1 and CDR2 sequences are MNHNY and SVGAGI (reference sequence). There are 15 residues in the CDR3. CDR3 residues: CASSLGSGPFNEQFF. CDR3 in DNA: TGTGCCAGCTCCCTCGGGTCGGGTCCGTTCAATGAGCAGTTCTTC.

This clone was seen only a few times. This chain joins TRBV19 and TRBJ2-3; D remains unclear. The CDR3 runs to 15 residues. The germline V gene has CDR1 LNHDA and CDR2 SQIVND (reference sequence). With 2 bases removed from V and 2 bases from J, the gap between germline ends came to 11 bases. The CDR3 coding sequence is TGTGCCAGTAGTATACTAGACTCTATCACAGATACGCAGTATTTT. It is translated as CASSILDSITDTQYF.

CDR3 amino acids: CAWRGAGGSYEQYF. CDR3 nucleotides: TGTGCCTGGAGGGGGGCAGGGGGCTCCTACGAGCAGTACTTC. V is TRBV30 and J is TRBJ2-7, with 7 bases aligning to TRBD1. Germline-derived CDR1 and CDR2 are GTSNPN and SVGIG (reference sequence). CDR3 length: 14 residues. Trimming removed 3 bases from V and 0 bases from J; junction bases left unmatched: 5.

CDR3 loop: CASRSGQFHNSPLHF. The CDR3 DNA reads as TGTGCCAGCAGGTCGGGACAGTTCCATAATTCACCCCTCCACTTT. The chain recombines TRBV5-6 with TRBJ1-6; TRBD1 matches 7 bases. Germline V lookup: CDR1 SGHDT, CDR2 YYEEEE. This CDR3 has 15 amino acids. Trimming cost V 5 bases and J 5 bases; bases outside gene matches: 7.

Worth noting for this clone: The sample carries other DNA sequences with the same CDR3. This rearrangement joins TRBV5-5 to TRBJ2-7, with 7 bases matching TRBD1. Germline V gene data show CDR1 as SGHKS and CDR2 as YYEKEE (reference sequence). The CDR3 loop spans 14 amino acids. V gave up 0 bases and J gave up 2 bases; unmatched junction bases: 2. The CDR3: CASSLGQGAYEQYF. The CDR3 DNA sequence: TGTGCCAGCAGCTTGGGGCAGGGGGCCTACGAGCAGTACTTC.

This clone occurred a few times. J is TRBJ1-1 and V is TRBV5-1; D unclear. This CDR3 has 13 residues. The germline V gene has CDR1 SGHRS and CDR2 YFSETQ. V shed 3 bases and J shed 4 bases, with 10 bases lying between them. Written as DNA, the CDR3 is TGCGCCAGCAGCTCCCGGGTCAGCACTGAAGCTTTCTTT. It specifies CASSSRVSTEAFF.

The chain recombines TRBV9 with TRBJ1-1; no clear D gene. The CDR3 runs to 15 residues. Trimming shortened V by 0 bases and J by 0 bases, and 9 bases separated the two germline ends. Germline CDR1 reads SGDLS; CDR2 reads YYNGEE. The CDR3 DNA is TGTGCCAGCAGCGTAGGTTCTCAGATGAACACTGAAGCTTTCTTT. This encodes CASSVGSQMNTEAFF.

The chain employs TRBV19 and TRBJ2-7; 7 bases align to TRBD1. From germline, CDR1 is LNHDA and CDR2 SQIVND (reference sequence). This CDR3 has 16 amino acids. Unmatched junction bases numbered 14, after V lost 5 bases and J lost 4 bases. The CDR3 bases are TGTGCCAGTAGTGCTTTACAATCCGGGACAGATTACGAGCAGTACTTC. It encodes CASSALQSGTDYEQYF.

Only one count was recorded for this clone. This chain connects TRBV19 to TRBJ1-2; D remains ambiguous. V lost 7 bases and J lost 8, with 14 bases in between. From germline, CDR1 is LNHDA and CDR2 SQIVND (reference sequence). CDR3 length: 12 amino acids. CDR3 region: CASTQDWGGYTF. The CDR3 nucleotides are TGTGCCAGTACCCAGGACTGGGGAGGCTACACCTTC.